This is a list of T cell receptor beta chains from one sample in a study of T cells after yellow fever vaccination. MiXCR, applied by TCRdb to the 5' RACE reads, yields one record per CDR3 protein. The table has 250,000 to 400,000 distinct CDR3 sequences, 3.5% to 5% seen once. The material was PBMCs, obtained 15 days after the yellow fever booster vaccination. The receptors originated from a man in his late teens or twenties who received the YFV17D yellow fever vaccine. CDR3s include the opening cysteine and the closing phenylalanine or tryptophan. The order of the fields is clone size, J gene, D gene, V gene, CDR3 length, CDR3 DNA, CDR3 protein. The D gene is left open where the match is weak. The size entry is marked missing in some rows and otherwise reads once, few, many or a size class.

size: few; J: TRBJ2-1; D: -; V: TRBV7-2; length: 15; DNA: TGTGCCAGCAGCCGCACTAGGTCCGGAAGGAATGAGCAGTTCTTC; CDR3: CASSRTRSGRNEQFF
size: few; J: TRBJ1-2; D: -; V: TRBV20-1; length: 14; DNA: TGCAGTGCTCCCCCAGGGGCCGGTCCATATGGCTACACCTTC; CDR3: CSAPPGAGPYGYTF
size: -; J: TRBJ1-5; D: -; V: TRBV6-5; length: 14; DNA: TGTGCCAGCAGCGCCAGGACTTCCAATCAGCCCCAGCATTTT; CDR3: CASSARTSNQPQHF
size: few; J: TRBJ2-3; D: -; V: TRBV3-2; length: 15; DNA: TGTGCCAGCAGCCAAGCGGGGGGCCGCACAGATACGCAGTATTTT; CDR3: CASSQAGGRTDTQYF
size: many; J: TRBJ1-4; D: TRBD1; V: TRBV4-3; length: 17; DNA: TGCGCCAGCAGCCAACAACCGCGACAGGGGGGACGAGAAAAACTGTTTTTT; CDR3: CASSQQPRQGGREKLFF
size: many; J: TRBJ2-5; D: -; V: TRBV10-3; length: 14; DNA: TGTGCCACCTTTGGGGGGGCCGCGCGGGAGACCCAGTACTTC; CDR3: CATFGGAARETQYF
size: -; J: TRBJ2-6; D: TRBD1; V: TRBV7-3; length: 19; DNA: TGTGCCAGCAGCTTATTTATGGGACAGGGGATCTCTGGGGCCAACGTCCTGACTTTC; CDR3: CASSLFMGQGISGANVLTF
size: many; J: TRBJ1-3; D: -; V: TRBV5-1; length: 13; DNA: TGCGCCAGCAGCTTAGGACTGAGCAACACCATATATTTT; CDR3: CASSLGLSNTIYF
size: few; J: TRBJ2-1; D: TRBD2; V: TRBV7-9; length: 16; DNA: TGTGCCAGCAGCCCTGGTCCTAGCGGGACTCACAATGAGCAGTTCTTC; CDR3: CASSPGPSGTHNEQFF
size: many; J: TRBJ1-2; D: TRBD1; V: TRBV20-1; length: 13; DNA: TGCAGTGCCGTCGACAGGGAAGTATATGGCTACACCTTC; CDR3: CSAVDREVYGYTF
size: -; J: TRBJ1-3; D: -; V: TRBV4-3; length: 16; DNA: TGCGCCAGCAGCCAAGATATTGAGGGAACTGGAAACACCATATATTTT; CDR3: CASSQDIEGTGNTIYF
size: many; J: TRBJ1-6; D: -; V: TRBV12-3/TRBV12-4; length: 14; DNA: TGTGCCAGCAGTTTTCGGGCAGCCTCTATTCCCCTCCACTTT; CDR3: CASSFRAASIPLHF
size: many; J: TRBJ1-4; D: TRBD1; V: TRBV7-9; length: 14; DNA: TGTGCCAGCAGCCCGGGACAGGGCAATGAAAAACTGTTTTTT; CDR3: CASSPGQGNEKLFF
size: many; J: TRBJ2-7; D: TRBD1; V: TRBV5-1; length: 13; DNA: TGCGCCAGCAGCTTCGGACAGGGGACCGAGCAGTACTTC; CDR3: CASSFGQGTEQYF